This T cell receptor beta chain was identified during a study of blood T cell repertoires in COVID-19. Germline V lookup: CDR1 MDHEN, CDR2 SYDVKM. Trimming cost V 6 bases and J 2 bases, with 14 bases left between them. CDR3 length equals 15 residues. TCRdb's table, derived via immunoSEQ multiplex PCR, lists solely in-frame clones and lacks some. The table shows about 440,000 clones, with around nine tenths occurring only once. V is TRBV28 and J is TRBJ1-5; D gene ambiguous. The specimen sequenced was PBMCs or T cells enriched from blood (not recorded which). This sequence was found in a woman aged 18-30 years with acute COVID-19. The CDR3 nucleotides are TGTGCCAGCAGCACCCCCCGGGAGGGCAATCAGCCCCAGCATTTT. This translates into CASSTPREGNQPQHF.